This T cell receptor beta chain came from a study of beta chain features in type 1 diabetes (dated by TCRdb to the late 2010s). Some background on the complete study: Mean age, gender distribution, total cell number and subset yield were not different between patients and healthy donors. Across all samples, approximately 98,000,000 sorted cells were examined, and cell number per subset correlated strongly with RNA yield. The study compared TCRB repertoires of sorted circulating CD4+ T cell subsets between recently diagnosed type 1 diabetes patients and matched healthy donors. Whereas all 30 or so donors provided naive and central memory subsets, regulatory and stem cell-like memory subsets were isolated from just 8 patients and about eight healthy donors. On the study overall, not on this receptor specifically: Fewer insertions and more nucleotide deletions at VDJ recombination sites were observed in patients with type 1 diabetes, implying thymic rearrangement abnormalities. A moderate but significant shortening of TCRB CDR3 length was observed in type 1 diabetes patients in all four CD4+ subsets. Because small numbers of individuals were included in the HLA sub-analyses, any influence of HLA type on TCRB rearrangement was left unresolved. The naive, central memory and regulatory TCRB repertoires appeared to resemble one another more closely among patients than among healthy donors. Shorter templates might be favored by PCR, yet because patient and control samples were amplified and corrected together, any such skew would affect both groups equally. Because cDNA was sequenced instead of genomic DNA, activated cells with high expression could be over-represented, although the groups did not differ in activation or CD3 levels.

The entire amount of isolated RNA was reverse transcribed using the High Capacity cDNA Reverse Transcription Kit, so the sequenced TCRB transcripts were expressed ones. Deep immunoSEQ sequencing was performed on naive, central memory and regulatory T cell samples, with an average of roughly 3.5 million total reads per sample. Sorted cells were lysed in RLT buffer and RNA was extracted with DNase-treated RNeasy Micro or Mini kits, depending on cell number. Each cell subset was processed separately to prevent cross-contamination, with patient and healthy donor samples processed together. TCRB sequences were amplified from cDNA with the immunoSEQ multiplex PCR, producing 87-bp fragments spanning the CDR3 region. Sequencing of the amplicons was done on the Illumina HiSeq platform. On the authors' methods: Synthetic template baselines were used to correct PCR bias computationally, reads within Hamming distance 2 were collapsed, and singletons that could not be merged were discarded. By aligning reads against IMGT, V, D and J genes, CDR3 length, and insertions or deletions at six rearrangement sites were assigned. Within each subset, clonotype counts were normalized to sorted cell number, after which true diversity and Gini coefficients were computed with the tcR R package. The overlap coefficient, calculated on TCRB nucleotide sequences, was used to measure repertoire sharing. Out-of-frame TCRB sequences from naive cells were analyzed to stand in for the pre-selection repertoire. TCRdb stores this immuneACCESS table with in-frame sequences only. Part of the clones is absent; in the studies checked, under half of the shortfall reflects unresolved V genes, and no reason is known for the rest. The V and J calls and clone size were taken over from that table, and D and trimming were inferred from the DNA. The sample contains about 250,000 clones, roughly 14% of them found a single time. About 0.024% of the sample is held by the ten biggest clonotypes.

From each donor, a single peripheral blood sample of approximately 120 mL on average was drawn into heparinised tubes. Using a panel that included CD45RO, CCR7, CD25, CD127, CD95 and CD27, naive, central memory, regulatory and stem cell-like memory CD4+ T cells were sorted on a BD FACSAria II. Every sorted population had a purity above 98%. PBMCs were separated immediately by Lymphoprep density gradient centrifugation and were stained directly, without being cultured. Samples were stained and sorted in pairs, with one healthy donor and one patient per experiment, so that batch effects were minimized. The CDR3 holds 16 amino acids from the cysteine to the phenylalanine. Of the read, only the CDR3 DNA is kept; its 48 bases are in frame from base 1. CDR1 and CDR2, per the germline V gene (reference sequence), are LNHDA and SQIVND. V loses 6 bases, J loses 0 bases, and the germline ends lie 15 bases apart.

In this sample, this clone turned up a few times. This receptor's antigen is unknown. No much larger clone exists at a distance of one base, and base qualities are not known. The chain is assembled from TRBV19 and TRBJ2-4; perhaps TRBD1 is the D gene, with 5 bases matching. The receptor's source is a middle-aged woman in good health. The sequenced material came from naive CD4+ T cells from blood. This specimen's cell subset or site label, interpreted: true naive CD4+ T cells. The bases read TGTGCCAGTAGCAAGACAGCCACCTTAGCCAAAAACATTCAGTACTTC. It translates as CASSKTATLAKNIQYF. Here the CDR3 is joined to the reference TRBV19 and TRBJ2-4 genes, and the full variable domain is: DGGITQSPKYLFRKEGQNVTLSCEQNLNHDAMYWYRQDPGQGLRLIYYSQIVNDFQKGDIAEGYSVSREKKESFPLTVTSAQKNPTAFYLCASSKTATLAKNIQYFGAGTRLSVL.